These 18 T cell receptor beta chains were sequenced from one sample in a study of T-cell reconstitution after alpha-beta-depleted transplantation in children. A TCRbeta library incorporating unique molecular identifiers was prepared. TCRdb fed the PCR reads into MiXCR, producing one record per CDR3 protein. The repertoire has 200,000 to 300,000 distinct CDR3 sequences, about 25% of them found once; the top ten carry about 2.8%. The sample in question was PBMCs, obtained before TCRalphabeta/CD19-depleted stem cell transplant. The receptors come from a girl aged 2 to 9 with Fanconi anemia, due to receive a stem cell transplant.

This chain links TRBV20-1 with TRBJ1-1; maybe TRBD1 (6 bases). Trimming took 3 bases from V and 2 from J, leaving 10 bases between them. Germline CDR1 DFQATT, CDR2 SNEGSKA (reference sequence). The CDR3 contains 13 residues. CDR3 sequence reads: CSARPGANTEAFF. As DNA, the CDR3 is TGCAGTGCTAGGCCGGGGGCAAACACTGAAGCTTTCTTT.

This clonotype was counted only a few times. This chain uses TRBV7-3 with TRBJ2-3; D not certain. Germline values: CDR1 SGHTA, CDR2 FQGTGA. Trimming took 0 bases from V and 3 from J, leaving 13 bases between them. The CDR3 length is 16 residues. In DNA form, the CDR3 reads TGTGCCAGCAGCTTAACGTTAACCGGAGAGACAGATACGCAGTATTTT. This translates into CASSLTLTGETDTQYF.

This clonotype was detected many times. The chain combines TRBV7-2 with TRBJ2-2; 10 nucleotides line up with TRBD2. CDR1 and CDR2 from the germline V gene are SGHTA and FQGNSA. Trimming removed 5 bases from V and 4 bases from J; junction bases left unmatched: 7. The CDR3 spans 16 residues. The CDR3 here is CASSVTPSGSTGELFF. CDR3 nucleotides: TGTGCCAGCAGCGTCACCCCTAGCGGGAGCACCGGGGAGCTGTTTTTT.

This clonotype was picked up a small number of times. This chain uses TRBV20-1 with TRBJ2-4, with D tentatively TRBD2 (6 bases). Germline values: CDR1 DFQATT, CDR2 SNEGSKA (reference sequence). The CDR3 has 12 amino acids. Trimming stripped 5 bases from V and 8 bases from J, with 13 bases between. CDR3 coding DNA: TGCAGTGCTGGGACTGGGGAGGACATTCAGTACTTC. This sequence encodes CSAGTGEDIQYF.

This chain links TRBV20-1 with TRBJ2-5; possibly TRBD1 for D (6 bases). Per germline, CDR1 DFQATT and CDR2 SNEGSKA (reference sequence). This CDR3 spans 12 amino acids. V lost 7 bases, J lost 2 bases, and 11 bases lay in between. The CDR3 sequence is CSVQGFQETQYF. CDR3 sequence (DNA): TGCAGTGTTCAGGGGTTTCAAGAGACCCAGTACTTC.

This clonotype showed up many times. This rearrangement joins TRBV6-5 to TRBJ2-2; D may be TRBD2 (6 bases). This CDR3 is 15 amino acids long. V was clipped by 3 bases and J by 5 bases, with 13 bases between them. The germline V gene encodes CDR1 MNHEY and CDR2 SVGAGI. The DNA for the CDR3 is TGTGCCAGCAGTTATAGGAGGGGAGGTACCGGGGAGCTGTTTTTT. Translated, it gives CASSYRRGGTGELFF.

This clonotype was seen many times. The CDR3 DNA is TGTGCCAGCAGCGTGACTAGCGGGTACTCCTACGAGCAGTACTTC. This sequence encodes CASSVTSGYSYEQYF. The chain carries TRBV7-2 and TRBJ2-7, with 10 nucleotides matching TRBD2. Trimming took 5 bases from V and 0 from J; bases not matched to a gene: 4. Germline-derived CDR1 and CDR2 are SGHTA and FQGNSA. The CDR3 has 15 amino acids.

This clonotype was recorded at least ten times. V and J are TRBV20-1 and TRBJ2-4; tentative D call: TRBD1 (5 bases). The CDR3 consists of 18 residues. Germline V gene data show CDR1 as DFQATT and CDR2 as SNEGSKA (reference sequence). Trimming stripped 3 bases from V and 0 bases from J, with 21 bases between. The CDR3 loop is CSARESTGSVPAKNIQYF. The CDR3 coding sequence is TGCAGTGCTAGGGAGAGTACAGGTTCGGTGCCAGCCAAAAACATTCAGTACTTC.

The chain carries TRBV7-2 and TRBJ2-1, with D hard to call. CDR3 length equals 14 residues. The V and J ends lost 2 bases and 8 bases respectively, with 13 bases between them. Germline V gene data show CDR1 as SGHTA and CDR2 as FQGNSA. The CDR3 protein is CASSLWSSLDEQFF. DNA of the CDR3: TGTGCCAGCAGCTTATGGAGTAGTCTCGATGAGCAGTTCTTC.

This clonotype was counted at least ten times. The CDR3 DNA follows: TGCAGTGCTAGATATCGACCCTATGGCTACACCTTC. This sequence encodes CSARYRPYGYTF. The chain recombines TRBV20-1 with TRBJ1-2; D gene unclear. Germline CDR1 is DFQATT and CDR2 is SNEGSKA (reference sequence). This CDR3 contains 12 residues. V was pared by 2 bases and J by 4 bases, with 8 bases between.

In this sample, this clonotype turned up a few times. The chain carries TRBV29-1 and TRBJ2-2; TRBD2 might be the D (5 bases). V lost 0 bases and J lost 2, with 13 bases in between. The CDR3 spans 16 residues. Germline values: CDR1 SQVTM, CDR2 ANQGSEA. CDR3 sequence (DNA): TGCAGCGTTGAAGATTGGGCTAGCCCCAACACCGGGGAGCTGTTTTTT. Protein: CSVEDWASPNTGELFF.

The V and J genes are TRBV16 and TRBJ2-1; D gene ambiguous. The CDR3 has 15 residues. Germline CDR1 and CDR2: KGHSY and FQNENV. The ends were cut back, 6 bases at V and 0 bases at J, with 12 bases in the middle. Here the CDR3 DNA reads TGTGCCAGCAGTACCAAGTCCAGCTCCTACAATGAGCAGTTCTTC. This codes for CASSTKSSSYNEQFF.

This clonotype occurred a few times. The rearrangement joins TRBV20-1 to TRBJ1-1; TRBD1 is a possible D gene (5 bases). The CDR3 has 14 residues. Trimming stripped 0 bases from V and 0 bases from J, with 8 bases between. Per germline, CDR1 DFQATT and CDR2 SNEGSKA (reference sequence). CDR3 nucleotide sequence: TGCAGTGCTAGAGATCGGACATTGAACACTGAAGCTTTCTTT. It translates to CSARDRTLNTEAFF.

This chain links TRBV4-1 with TRBJ2-5, with 8 bases fitting TRBD2. Germline lookup yields CDR1 MGHRA and CDR2 YSYEKL. This CDR3 spans 15 amino acids. V dropped 0 bases and J dropped 3; count of bases not matched to a gene: 3. The CDR3: CASSQDYGGEETQYF. The CDR3, as DNA: TGCGCCAGCAGCCAAGACTACGGGGGGGAAGAGACCCAGTACTTC.

This clonotype was observed at least ten times. V and J are TRBV29-1 and TRBJ2-3, with D hard to call. From germline, CDR1 is SQVTM and CDR2 ANQGSEA. The V end was cut by 3 bases, the J end by 3 bases, with 13 bases between. The CDR3 covers 14 residues. CDR3 in amino acids: CSVEGPARTDTQYF. CDR3 in DNA: TGCAGCGTTGAGGGTCCAGCCAGAACAGATACGCAGTATTTT.

A single count supports this clonotype. The chain recombines TRBV20-1 with TRBJ2-3, with unresolved D. The V and J ends lost 0 bases and 2 bases respectively, with 15 bases between them. Looked up from germline, CDR1 is DFQATT and CDR2 is SNEGSKA (reference sequence). This CDR3 has 16 residues. The CDR3 DNA is TGCAGTGCTAGAGATGGATCTACCACCCTCACAGATACGCAGTATTTT. It is translated as CSARDGSTTLTDTQYF.

The chain has TRBV11-2 and TRBJ2-7; D is uncertain. The V end lost 3 bases, the J end lost 1 base, and 16 bases lay between the germline ends. The CDR3 runs to 16 residues. Germline CDR1 SGHAT, CDR2 FQNNGV. CDR3 nucleotide sequence: TGTGCCAGCAGCTTCGTGCCAATGGACCCTTCCTACGAGCAGTACTTC. Translating gives CASSFVPMDPSYEQYF. The whole variable domain, filled in from reference TRBV11-2 and TRBJ2-7, reads EAGVAQSPRYKIIEKRQSVAFWCNPISGHATLYWYQQILGQGPKLLIQFQNNGVVDDSQLPKDRFSAERLKGVDSTLKIQPAKLEDSAVYLCASSFVPMDPSYEQYFGPGTRLTVT.

This clonotype has only a few counts. This chain joins TRBV7-2 and TRBJ2-5; 12 nucleotides match TRBD2. J was trimmed by 0 bases and V by 4 bases; bases with no gene match: 3. Germline V lookup: CDR1 SGHTA, CDR2 FQGNSA. The CDR3 totals 16 residues. CDR3 sequence reads: CASSYGLAGYQETQYF. DNA for the CDR3: TGTGCCAGCAGCTACGGACTAGCGGGGTACCAAGAGACCCAGTACTTC.